This TCR beta chain was found in a study of early stage breast cancer tumors. Study information: Each sample averaged roughly 10-fold read coverage.

The study's findings and limits: Commonly generated sequences made up most enriched TCRB sequences shared between patients.

Method: immunoSEQ multiplex PCR; TCRdb's copy keeps in-frame clones and lacks some. The sample has tens of thousands of clones; around 72% are singletons. Of note for this clone: The antigen is not known.

Germline V gene sequence: CDR1 SGHTA, CDR2 FQGNSA. This CDR3 is 16 amino acids long. The V end lost 1 base, the J end lost 6 bases, and 17 bases lay between the germline ends. The rearrangement joins TRBV7-2 to TRBJ2-3; D possibly corresponds to TRBD1 (6 bases). The sequencing input was blood. This receptor was identified in a person in their fifties with breast cancer. The CDR3 here is CASSLGPVGGQDTQYF. The CDR3 bases are TGTGCCAGCAGCTTAGGGCCCGTTGGCGGACAGGATACGCAGTATTTT. Based on the CDR3 plus reference TRBV7-2 and TRBJ2-3, the full variable domain is GAGVSQSPSNKVTEKGKDVELRCDPISGHTALYWYRQSLGQGLEFLIYFQGNSAPDKSGLPSDRFSAERTGGSVSTLTIQRTQQEDSAVYLCASSLGPVGGQDTQYFGPGTRLTVL.